A selection of T cell receptor beta chains follows, all from one sample in a study of T cell responses to AZD1222 COVID-19 vaccine. Repertoires were generated with immunoSEQ multiplex PCR, while TCRdb's copy carries only in-frame clones and drops some. The sample carries some 120,000 clones, 85% to 95% recorded once. Sequencing was performed on peripheral blood, taken on day 0 of AZD1222 vaccination. The receptors shown here come from an adult in good health. Both conserved end residues are part of each CDR3. Each record gives: V gene, J gene, D gene, CDR3 length, CDR3 protein, CDR3 DNA. D genes are given only for firm matches.

V: TRBV9
J: TRBJ1-4
D: TRBD1
length: 15
CDR3: CASSVSGQGDEKLFF
DNA: TGTGCCAGCAGCGTATCGGGACAGGGGGATGAAAAACTGTTTTTT

V: TRBV5-8
J: TRBJ1-5
D: TRBD1
length: 16
CDR3: CASSSGQGYSNQPQHF
DNA: TGTGCCAGCAGCTCGGGACAGGGTTATAGCAATCAGCCCCAGCATTTT

V: TRBV6-5
J: TRBJ1-1
D: TRBD1
length: 13
CDR3: CASSYSTGTEAFF
DNA: TGTGCCAGCAGTTATTCGACAGGGACTGAAGCTTTCTTT

V: TRBV19
J: TRBJ1-2
D: .
length: 15
CDR3: CASSRTSRSNYGYTF
DNA: TGTGCCAGTAGTCGAACCTCAAGGTCTAACTATGGCTACACCTTC

V: TRBV3-1/TRBV3-2
J: TRBJ2-7
D: .
length: 13
CDR3: CASSQNRDSEQYF
DNA: TGTGCCAGCAGCCAGAACAGGGACTCCGAGCAGTACTTC

V: TRBV10-3
J: TRBJ1-1
D: .
length: 15
CDR3: CAISVHRDGNTEAFF
DNA: TGTGCCATCAGTGTCCACAGGGATGGGAACACTGAAGCTTTCTTT

V: TRBV5-1
J: TRBJ2-7
D: TRBD1
length: 13
CDR3: CASTWTGGYEQYF
DNA: TGCGCCAGCACCTGGACAGGGGGCTACGAGCAGTACTTC

V: TRBV5-4
J: TRBJ1-1
D: TRBD1
length: 12
CDR3: CASDAGGTEAFF
DNA: TGTGCCAGCGACGCAGGGGGCACTGAAGCTTTCTTT

V: TRBV5-1
J: TRBJ1-1
D: .
length: 13
CDR3: CASSNRDNTEAFF
DNA: TGCGCCAGTTCCAACAGGGATAACACTGAAGCTTTCTTT

V: TRBV5-6
J: TRBJ1-1
D: TRBD1
length: 14
CDR3: CASSLDRGSTEAFF
DNA: TGTGCCAGCAGCTTGGACAGGGGTTCCACTGAAGCTTTCTTT

V: TRBV6-1
J: TRBJ1-2
D: .
length: 15
CDR3: CASSDQAGRFYGYTF
DNA: TGTGCCAGCAGTGACCAGGCGGGGCGGTTCTATGGCTACACCTTC

V: TRBV27
J: TRBJ1-5
D: TRBD1
length: 14
CDR3: CASSPGTVNQPQHF
DNA: TGTGCCAGCAGCCCTGGGACAGTCAATCAGCCCCAGCATTTT